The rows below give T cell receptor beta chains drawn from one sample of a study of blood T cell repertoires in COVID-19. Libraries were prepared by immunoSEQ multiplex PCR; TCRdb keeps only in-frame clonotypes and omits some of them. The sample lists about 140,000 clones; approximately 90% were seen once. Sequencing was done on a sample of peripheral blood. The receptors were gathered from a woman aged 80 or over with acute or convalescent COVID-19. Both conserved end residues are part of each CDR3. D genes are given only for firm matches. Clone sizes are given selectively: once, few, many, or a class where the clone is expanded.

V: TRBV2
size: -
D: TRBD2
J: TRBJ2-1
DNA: TGTGCCAGCAGTGGGACTAGCGGCCTTTTTATCGATGAGCAGTTCTTC
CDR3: CASSGTSGLFIDEQFF

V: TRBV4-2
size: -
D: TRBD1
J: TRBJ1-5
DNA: TGTGCCAGCAGCCACATTACAGGGGTCGGGCAGCCCCAGCATTTT
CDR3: CASSHITGVGQPQHF

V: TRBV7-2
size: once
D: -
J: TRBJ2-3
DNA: TGTGCCAGCAGCTTAGTGTGGGGGGACAGCGGCACAGATACGCAGTATTTT
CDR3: CASSLVWGDSGTDTQYF

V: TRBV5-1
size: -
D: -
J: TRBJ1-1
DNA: TGCGCCAGCAGCTTTTTGACAGCCGACACTGAAGCTTTCTTT
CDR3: CASSFLTADTEAFF

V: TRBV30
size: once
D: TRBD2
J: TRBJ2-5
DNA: TGTGCCTGGAGTCAAGCGGGGTTATTCCTTCAGACCCAGTACTTC
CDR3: CAWSQAGLFLQTQYF

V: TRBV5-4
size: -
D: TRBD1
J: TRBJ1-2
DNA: TGTGCCAGCAGCTCACAGGGGGCACTAGCTAACTATGGCTACACCTTC
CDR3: CASSSQGALANYGYTF

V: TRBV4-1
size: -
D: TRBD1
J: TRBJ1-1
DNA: TGCGCCAGCAGCCAAGGGACAGGGGGCTATAAACCGAACACTGAAGCTTTCTTT
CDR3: CASSQGTGGYKPNTEAFF

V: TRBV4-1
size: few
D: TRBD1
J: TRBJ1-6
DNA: TGCGCCAGCAGTCCCGGCCCGGGACAGGGTAATTCACCCCTCCACTTT
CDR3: CASSPGPGQGNSPLHF

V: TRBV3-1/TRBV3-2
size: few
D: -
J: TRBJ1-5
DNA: TGTGCCAGCAGCCGGAGGGATAGCAATCAGCCCCAGCATTTT
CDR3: CASSRRDSNQPQHF

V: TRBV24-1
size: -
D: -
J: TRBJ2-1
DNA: TGTGCCACCAGTGATCTCCGGGACAACAATGAGCAGTTCTTC
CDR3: CATSDLRDNNEQFF

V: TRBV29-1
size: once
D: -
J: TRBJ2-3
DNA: TGCAGCGTTGAAGGGCTAGCCGGACGCACAGATACGCAGTATTTT
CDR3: CSVEGLAGRTDTQYF

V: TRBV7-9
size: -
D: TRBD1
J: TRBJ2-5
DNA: TGTGCCAGCAGCAAAGGGACAGGGGGCGGTGAGACCCAGTACTTC
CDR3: CASSKGTGGGETQYF

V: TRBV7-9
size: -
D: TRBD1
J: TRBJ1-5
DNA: TGTGCCAGCAGCTCCACGACAGGGACTGGCAATCAGCCCCAGCATTTT
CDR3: CASSSTTGTGNQPQHF

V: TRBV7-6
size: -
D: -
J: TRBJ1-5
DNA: TGTGCCAGCAGCAGTACGGGAGAGTTCCAATGGGGCAATCAGCCCCAGCATTTT
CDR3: CASSSTGEFQWGNQPQHF

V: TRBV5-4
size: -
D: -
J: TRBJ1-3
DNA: TGTGCCAGCAGCTTCGGTGGTTCTGGAAACACCATATATTTT
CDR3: CASSFGGSGNTIYF

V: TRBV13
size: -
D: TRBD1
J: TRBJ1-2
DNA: TGTGCCAGCAGCTTGGCGAGACAGGGCGGTGGCTACACCTTC
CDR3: CASSLARQGGGYTF

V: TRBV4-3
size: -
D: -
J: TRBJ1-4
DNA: TGCGCCAGCAGCCAAGATGGCCAGGGTGGCGAAAAACTGTTTTTT
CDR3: CASSQDGQGGEKLFF

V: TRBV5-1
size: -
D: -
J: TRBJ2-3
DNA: TGCGCCAGCAGCTTCGAGGGTAGCACAGATACGCAGTATTTT
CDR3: CASSFEGSTDTQYF

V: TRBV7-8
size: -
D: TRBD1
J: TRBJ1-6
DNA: TGTGCCAGCAGCAGCTGGACAGGGAGGGGTAGTTCACCCCTCCACTTT
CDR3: CASSSWTGRGSSPLHF

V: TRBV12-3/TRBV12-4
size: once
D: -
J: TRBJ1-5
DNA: TGTGCCAGCAGTTTCGGCGGGGGCAGTCCCCAGCATTTT
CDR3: CASSFGGGSPQHF

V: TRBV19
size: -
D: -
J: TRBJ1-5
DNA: TGTGCCAGTAGTATGGCGTTTGGCGGTCGCGCTCAGCCCCAGCATTTT
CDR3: CASSMAFGGRAQPQHF

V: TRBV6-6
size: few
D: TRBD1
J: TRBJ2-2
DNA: TGTGCCAGCAGTACCCCGACAGGGATGTCCACCGGGGAGCTGTTTTTT
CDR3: CASSTPTGMSTGELFF

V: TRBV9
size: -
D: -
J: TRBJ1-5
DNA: TGTGCCATCCCCACCCGGGGCAATCAGCCCCAGCATTTT
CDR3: CAIPTRGNQPQHF

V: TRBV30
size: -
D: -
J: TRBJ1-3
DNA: TGTGCCCACTCGGGGGGGATCGGAAACACCATATATTTT
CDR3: CAHSGGIGNTIYF

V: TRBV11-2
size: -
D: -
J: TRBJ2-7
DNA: TGTGCCAGCTCCTCCCAGATTTACTACGAGCAGTACTTC
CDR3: CASSSQIYYEQYF

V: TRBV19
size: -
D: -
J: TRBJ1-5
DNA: TGTGCCAGTAGTATTAATCGGGGGAATCAGCCCCAGCATTTT
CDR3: CASSINRGNQPQHF

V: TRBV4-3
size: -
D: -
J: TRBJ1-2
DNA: TGCGCCAGCAGCCAAAGGCAGGGGCTTGGCTACACCTTC
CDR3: CASSQRQGLGYTF

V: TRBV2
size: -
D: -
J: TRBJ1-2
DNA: TGTGCCAGCAATTACAGCCCAAACTATGGCTACACCTTC
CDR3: CASNYSPNYGYTF

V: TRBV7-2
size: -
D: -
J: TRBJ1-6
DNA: TGTGCCAGCAGCTTAGGTCCGAGGTCGAATAATTCACCCCTCCACTTT
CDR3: CASSLGPRSNNSPLHF

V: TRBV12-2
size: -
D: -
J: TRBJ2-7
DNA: TGTGCAAGTCGCTTAGCTGGCAGGGGGTGGTACGAGCAGTACTTC
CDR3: CASRLAGRGWYEQYF

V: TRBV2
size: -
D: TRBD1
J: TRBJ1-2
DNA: TGTGCCAGCACCGCTGAGTCAGGGGGCCTTGGCTACACCTTC
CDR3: CASTAESGGLGYTF

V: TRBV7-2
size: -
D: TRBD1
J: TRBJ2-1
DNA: TGTGCCAGCAACGAACCGGGACAGGGGACTTTTGAGCAGTTCTTC
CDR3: CASNEPGQGTFEQFF

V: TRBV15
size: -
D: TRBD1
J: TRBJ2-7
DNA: TGTGCCACCAGCAGAGTAGGACAGGGCCCCTGGAAGCAGTACTTC
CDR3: CATSRVGQGPWKQYF

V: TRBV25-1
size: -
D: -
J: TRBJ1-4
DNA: TGTGCCAGCAGTGATGCAACGGGGGAGGATGAAAAACTGTTTTTT
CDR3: CASSDATGEDEKLFF